This section outlines one TCR beta chain sequence together with its context. Seattle enrolled patients during active infection and tracked them longitudinally. Per germline, CDR1 SNHLY and CDR2 FYNNEI. This CDR3 is built from 14 residues. J lost 1 base, V lost 7 bases, and 3 bases had no gene match. Libraries were prepared by immunoSEQ multiplex PCR; TCRdb keeps only in-frame clonotypes and omits some of them. The sample yields about 390,000 clones, about 90% seen once. The sample comes from a study of blood T cell repertoires in COVID-19. Overall study: Samples came from the United States, Italy and Spain, spanning acute and convalescent COVID-19.

Sequences were obtained from peripheral blood. The sequence was collected from a woman in her fifties or sixties with COVID-19, enrolled during active disease. The V call is TRBV2, the J call TRBJ2-3, with TRBD2 matching 9 bases. Written as DNA, the CDR3 is TGTGCCAGCAAGGAGCGGGGGGGCACAGATACGCAGTATTTT. The encoded protein is CASKERGGTDTQYF.